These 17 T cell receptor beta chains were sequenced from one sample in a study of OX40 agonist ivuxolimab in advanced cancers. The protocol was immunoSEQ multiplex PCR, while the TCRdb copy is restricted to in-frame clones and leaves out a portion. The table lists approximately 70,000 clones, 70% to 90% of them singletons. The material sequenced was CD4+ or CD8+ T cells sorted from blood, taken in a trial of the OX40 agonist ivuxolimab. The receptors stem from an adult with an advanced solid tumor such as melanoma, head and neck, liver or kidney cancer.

CDR3 DNA sequence: TGTGCCAGCAGCGTGCAGGGGACACAGACCAATGAGCAGTTCTTC. Amino acid sequence: CASSVQGTQTNEQFF. V and J are TRBV9 and TRBJ2-1, with D tentatively TRBD1 (6 bases). Trimming removed 2 bases at V and 6 bases at J, with 15 bases between. Germline CDR1 SGDLS, CDR2 YYNGEE. The CDR3 covers 15 residues.

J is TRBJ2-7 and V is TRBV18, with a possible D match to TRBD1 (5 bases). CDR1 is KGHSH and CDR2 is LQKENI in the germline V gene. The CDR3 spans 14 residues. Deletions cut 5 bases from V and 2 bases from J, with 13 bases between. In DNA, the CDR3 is TGTGCCAGCTCAGTCAGACAGAGTCCCTACGAGCAGTACTTC. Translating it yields CASSVRQSPYEQYF.

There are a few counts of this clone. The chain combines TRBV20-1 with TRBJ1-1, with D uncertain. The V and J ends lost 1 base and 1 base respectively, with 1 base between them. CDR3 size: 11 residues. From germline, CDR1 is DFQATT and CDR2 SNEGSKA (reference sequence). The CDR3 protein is CSARGNTEAFF. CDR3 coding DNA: TGCAGTGCTAGAGGGAACACTGAAGCTTTCTTT.

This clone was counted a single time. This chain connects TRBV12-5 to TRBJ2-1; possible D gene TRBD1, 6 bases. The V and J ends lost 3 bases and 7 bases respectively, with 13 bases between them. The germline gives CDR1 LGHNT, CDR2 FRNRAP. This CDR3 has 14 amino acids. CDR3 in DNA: TGTGCTAGTGGTTTAGGGGGTTCCCTAAATGAGCAGTTCTTC. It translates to CASGLGGSLNEQFF.

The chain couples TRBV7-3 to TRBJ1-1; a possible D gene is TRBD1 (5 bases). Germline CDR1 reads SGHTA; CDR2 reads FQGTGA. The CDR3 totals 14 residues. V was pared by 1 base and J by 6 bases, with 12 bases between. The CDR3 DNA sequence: TGTGCCAGCAGCTTAATTGGCAGGGCGGCTGAAGCTTTCTTT. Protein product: CASSLIGRAAEAFF.

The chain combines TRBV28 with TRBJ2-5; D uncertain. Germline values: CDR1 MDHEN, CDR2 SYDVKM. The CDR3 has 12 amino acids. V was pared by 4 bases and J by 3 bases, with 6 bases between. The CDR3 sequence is CASSWGKETQYF. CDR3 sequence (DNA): TGTGCCAGCAGTTGGGGTAAAGAGACCCAGTACTTC. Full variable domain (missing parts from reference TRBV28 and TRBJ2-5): DVKVTQSSRYLVKRTGEKVFLECVQDMDHENMFWYRQDPGLGLRLIYFSYDVKMKEKGDIPEGYSVSREKKERFSLILESASTNQTSMYLCASSWGKETQYFGPGTRLLVL.

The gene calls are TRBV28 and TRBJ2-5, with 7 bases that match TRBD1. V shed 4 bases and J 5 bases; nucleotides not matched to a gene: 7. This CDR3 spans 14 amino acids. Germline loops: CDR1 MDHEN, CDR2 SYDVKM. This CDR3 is CASSSSQGTETQYF. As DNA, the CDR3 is TGTGCCAGCAGTTCCTCACAGGGGACGGAGACCCAGTACTTC.

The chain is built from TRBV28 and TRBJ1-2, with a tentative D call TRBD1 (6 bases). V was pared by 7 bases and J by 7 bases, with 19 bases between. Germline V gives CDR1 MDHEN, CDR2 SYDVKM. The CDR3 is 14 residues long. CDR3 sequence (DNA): TGTGCCAGCATAACAACAGGGAGCCCCGGTGGCTACACCTTC. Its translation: CASITTGSPGGYTF.

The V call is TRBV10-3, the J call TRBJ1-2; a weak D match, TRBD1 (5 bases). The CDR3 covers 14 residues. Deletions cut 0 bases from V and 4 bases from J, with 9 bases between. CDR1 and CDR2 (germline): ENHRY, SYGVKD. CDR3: CAISESGGPYGYTF. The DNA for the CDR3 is TGTGCCATCAGTGAGTCGGGGGGTCCCTATGGCTACACCTTC.

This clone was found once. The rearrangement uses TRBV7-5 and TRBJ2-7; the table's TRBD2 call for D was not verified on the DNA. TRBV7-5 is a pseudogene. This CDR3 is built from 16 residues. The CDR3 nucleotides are TGTGCCAGAAGCTTAGAGGTAGCGGGGGACCTCTACGAGCAGTACTTC. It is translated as CARSLEVAGDLYEQYF.

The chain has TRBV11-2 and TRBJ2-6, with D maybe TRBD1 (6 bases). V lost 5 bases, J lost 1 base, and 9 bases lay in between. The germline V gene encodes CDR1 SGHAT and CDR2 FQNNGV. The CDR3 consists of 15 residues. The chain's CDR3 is CASSRTGSGANVLTF. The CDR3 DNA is TGTGCCAGCAGCCGAACAGGGTCTGGGGCCAACGTCCTGACTTTC.

The CDR3 spells CASSQGLADLTDTQYF. CDR3 nucleotide sequence: TGTGCCAGCAGCCAGGGACTAGCTGATCTCACAGATACGCAGTATTTT. This chain links TRBV5-5 with TRBJ2-3, with 9 bases that match TRBD2. This CDR3 is 16 amino acids long. Unmatched junction bases numbered 8, after V lost 4 bases and J lost 2 bases. Per germline, CDR1 SGHKS and CDR2 YYEKEE (reference sequence).

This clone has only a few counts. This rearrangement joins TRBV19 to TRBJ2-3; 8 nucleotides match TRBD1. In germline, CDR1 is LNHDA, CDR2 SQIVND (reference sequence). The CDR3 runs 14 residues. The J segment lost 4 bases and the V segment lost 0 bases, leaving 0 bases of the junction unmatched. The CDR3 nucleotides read TGTGCCAGTAGTATAGAGACAGGGGCAGATACGCAGTATTTT. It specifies CASSIETGADTQYF.

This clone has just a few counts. CDR3 nucleotides: TGCGCCAGCAGCTCGGGCGAGGGAAGCGTGGCTGAAGCTTTCTTT. This gives the protein CASSSGEGSVAEAFF. The chain employs TRBV5-1 and TRBJ1-1, with D unresolved. The V end lost 3 bases, the J end lost 6 bases, and 18 bases lay between the germline ends. From germline, CDR1 is SGHRS and CDR2 YFSETQ. The CDR3 runs to 15 residues.

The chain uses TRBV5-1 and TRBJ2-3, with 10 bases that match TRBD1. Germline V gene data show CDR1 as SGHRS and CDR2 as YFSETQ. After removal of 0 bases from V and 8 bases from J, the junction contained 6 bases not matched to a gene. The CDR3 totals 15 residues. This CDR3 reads CASSLGGQGTGTQYF. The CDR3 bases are TGCGCCAGCAGCTTGGGGGGACAGGGGACTGGTACGCAGTATTTT.

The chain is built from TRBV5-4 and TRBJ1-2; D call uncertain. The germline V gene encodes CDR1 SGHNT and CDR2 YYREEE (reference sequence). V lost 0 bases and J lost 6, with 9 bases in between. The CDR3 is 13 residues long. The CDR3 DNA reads TGTGCCAGCAGCTTGGAGGCCGACGATGGCTACACCTTC. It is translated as CASSLEADDGYTF.

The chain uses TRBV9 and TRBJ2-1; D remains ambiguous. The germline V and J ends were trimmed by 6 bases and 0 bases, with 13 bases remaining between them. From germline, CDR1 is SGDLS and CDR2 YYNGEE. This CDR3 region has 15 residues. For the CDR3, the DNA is TGTGCCAGCACGAGGACCTCCTACTCCTACAATGAGCAGTTCTTC. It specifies CASTRTSYSYNEQFF.